The rows below give T cell receptor beta chains drawn from one sample of a study of blood T cell repertoires in COVID-19. TCRdb's copy holds only in-frame clones and misses some; the assay was immunoSEQ multiplex PCR. This sample has some 87,000 clones, with roughly 92% found just once. Sequenced: peripheral blood. Source of these receptors: an older woman with active COVID-19. The CDR3 runs from the conserved cysteine through the conserved F or W. D genes are given only for firm matches. Only part of the rows carry a size: once, few, many, or a class if the clone is expanded.

TRBJ1-2 TRBD1 TRBV5-4 NA TGTGCCAGCAGCTTGGATCGGGGACAGGGGCTTGGCTACACCTTC CASSLDRGQGLGYTF
TRBJ1-2 TRBD1 TRBV19 NA TGTGCCAGTTTCGGGACAGGGGACCCCTATGGCTACACCTTC CASFGTGDPYGYTF
TRBJ1-1 NA TRBV11-3 NA TGTGCCAGCAGCTCCTCGGGAGGGTTGAACACTGAAGCTTTCTTT CASSSSGGLNTEAFF
TRBJ2-3 NA TRBV5-4 NA TGTGCCAGCAGCTTGGACGGGGGGGGACAGGGTTCAGATACGCAGTATTTT CASSLDGGGQGSDTQYF
TRBJ1-1 NA TRBV7-9 few TGTGCCAGCAGCCAGGAAGGCGGGGGGACTGAAGCTTTCTTT CASSQEGGGTEAFF
TRBJ2-6 TRBD1 TRBV7-2 NA TGTGCCAGCAGCACGGGACAGGTCTCTGGGGCCAACGTCCTGACTTTC CASSTGQVSGANVLTF
TRBJ1-1 TRBD1 TRBV5-1 NA TGCGCCAGCAGCAGACGTCCCGGACAGGGGTTCTCTGAAGCTTTCTTT CASSRRPGQGFSEAFF
TRBJ2-7 TRBD1 TRBV7-9 NA TGTGCCAGCAGCTCTTCCGGGACAGGGGGCTCCTACGAGCAGTACTTC CASSSSGTGGSYEQYF
TRBJ2-1 TRBD2 TRBV5-4 NA TGTGCCAGCAGCAGGACTAGCGGGTCCCACAATGAGCAGTTCTTC CASSRTSGSHNEQFF
TRBJ1-6 NA TRBV9 NA TGTGCCAGCAGCGCGCTGCCGGGGGACGGGGCACCCCTCCACTTT CASSALPGDGAPLHF
TRBJ1-4 NA TRBV5-4 NA TGTGCCAGCAGCTTTTCTTCAGGGACTACCGAAAAACTGTTTTTT CASSFSSGTTEKLFF
TRBJ2-7 NA TRBV24-1 once TGTGCCACCAGTGATTCCCGCCAGGGAGGCGACGAGCAGTACTTC CATSDSRQGGDEQYF
TRBJ2-1 TRBD2 TRBV5-1 NA TGCGCCAGCAGCTTGGTAACTAGCGGGAGCTTTAATGAGCAGTTCTTC CASSLVTSGSFNEQFF
TRBJ2-3 TRBD1 TRBV4-3 NA TGCGCCAGCAGCCAGGGTCAGGGGGTAGATACGCAGTATTTT CASSQGQGVDTQYF
TRBJ1-1 NA TRBV6-5 NA TGTGCCAGCAGTTACTCTGTCGGCAGCCGAGGAACTGAAGCTTTCTTT CASSYSVGSRGTEAFF
TRBJ1-2 NA TRBV7-8 many TGTGCCAGCCGGCCAGGGGCAACCTATGGCTACACCTTC CASRPGATYGYTF
TRBJ1-2 NA TRBV14 NA TGTGCCAGCAGCCCCCCTGGGAGGGGCCCACACTATGGCTACACCTTC CASSPPGRGPHYGYTF
TRBJ2-1 NA TRBV11-2 NA TGTGCCAGCAGGATACAGGGGAGGTATGAGCAGTTCTTC CASRIQGRYEQFF
TRBJ2-1 NA TRBV28 NA TGTGCCAGCAGCTCGTCGGCCCGGGACACTAACAATGAGCAGTTCTTC CASSSSARDTNNEQFF
TRBJ2-7 NA TRBV15 few TGTGCCACCAGCAGAGAGTACGGGGGTAGCTCCTACGAGCAGTACTTC CATSREYGGSSYEQYF
TRBJ2-1 TRBD2 TRBV7-3 NA TGTGCCAGCAGCTCGACTAGCGGCCTTTACAATGAGCAGTTCTTC CASSSTSGLYNEQFF
TRBJ2-1 TRBD2 TRBV5-1 NA TGCGCCAGCAGCCGGACCGGGACTAGCGGGGGGCTATCCTACAATGAGCAGTTCTTC CASSRTGTSGGLSYNEQFF
TRBJ2-2 TRBD1 TRBV28 NA TGTGCCAGCAGTTCGCTGACAGGGTCGAGCACCGGGGAGCTGTTTTTT CASSSLTGSSTGELFF
TRBJ2-1 TRBD1 TRBV7-2 NA TGTGCCAGCAGCCCCGGCGGGACAGGGAAGAATGAGCAGTTCTTC CASSPGGTGKNEQFF
TRBJ1-1 NA TRBV28 NA TGTGCCAGCATCACACCGGGACAACTCTCTGAAGCTTTCTTT CASITPGQLSEAFF
TRBJ2-6 NA TRBV14 NA TGTGCCAGCAGCCAATACCGGTCCGGGGCCAACGTCCTGACTTTC CASSQYRSGANVLTF
TRBJ2-7 TRBD2 TRBV19 NA TGTGCCAGTAGTATTACTCCGACTAGCGGGGCTTTCTACGAGCAGTACTTC CASSITPTSGAFYEQYF
TRBJ2-1 TRBD2 TRBV12-3/TRBV12-4 NA TGTGCCAGCAGTCTAGCGGGAGAGGCTGAGCAGTTCTTC CASSLAGEAEQFF
TRBJ2-5 NA TRBV9 NA TGTGCCAGCAGCGTAACCCCGGGGAGCGGAGGAGAGACCCAGTACTTC CASSVTPGSGGETQYF
TRBJ2-5 TRBD2 TRBV5-5 few TGTGCCAGCAGCCGGCGGGGGGGCCTACAAGAGACCCAGTACTTC CASSRRGGLQETQYF
TRBJ2-7 NA TRBV19 NA TGTGCCAGTAGCCCTATAACAGGGCTCTCCTACGAGCAGTACTTC CASSPITGLSYEQYF
TRBJ2-7 NA TRBV7-2 NA TGTGCCAGCAGCTCTACCTCCCACGAGCAGTACTTC CASSSTSHEQYF